This T cell receptor beta chain appears in the sequencing data of a study of cytomegalovirus exposure and HLA in healthy donors. Study information: From donors who were HLA-typed, an early data release held around 80 million unique TCRs. Findings and caveats of the study: Being productive about 90% or about 30% of the time was typical of most TCR beta V segments in an earlier analysis.

Concerning this clone: The antigen remains unidentified.

CDR1 MNHEY and CDR2 SMNVEV come from the germline V gene (reference sequence). The CDR3 consists of 15 residues. Trimming removed 6 bases from V and 4 bases from J, with 15 bases in between. Researchers ran the PCR with 60 Vbeta and 13 Jbeta primers. Repertoires were generated with immunoSEQ multiplex PCR, while TCRdb's copy carries only in-frame clones and drops some. The sample table sets out just over 150,000 clones. The receptor comes from a man aged 25 to 45 in good health and CMV-seronegative. The chain links TRBV27 to TRBJ2-2; a possible D gene is TRBD1 (5 bases). The sample taken for sequencing was PBMCs. The CDR3 sequence: CASSTNRQFTGELFF. The CDR3 DNA reads as TGTGCCAGCAGCACTAACAGACAGTTCACCGGGGAGCTGTTTTTT.